Listed here are 19 T cell receptor beta chains from one sample, sequenced in a study of blood T cell repertoires in COVID-19. Profiling relied on immunoSEQ multiplex PCR, and the TCRdb table lists in-frame clones only, not all of them. The table records fewer than 250,000 clones, about 76% of them present only once. Sequencing used PBMCs or T cells enriched from blood (not recorded which). Receptors were obtained from a woman aged 50 to 60 with acute COVID-19.

This sequence joins TRBV6-2 or TRBV6-3 and TRBJ2-7; 8 nucleotides agree with TRBD1. Per germline, CDR1 MNHEY and CDR2 SVGEGT. The V and J ends lost 5 bases and 1 base, in that order; junction bases with no gene match: 7. This CDR3 has 15 residues. In DNA, the CDR3 is TGTGCCAGCAGTGGCAGGGGGCAGTTATCCTACGAGCAGTACTTC. Its translation is CASSGRGQLSYEQYF.

In this sample, this clone turned up a few times. The chain combines TRBV6-6 with TRBJ1-2; the match to TRBD1 covers 8 bases. Losses at the gene ends were 5 bases for V and 4 bases for J; bases not matched to a gene: 15. This CDR3 has 17 amino acids. Germline CDR1 reads MNHNY; CDR2 reads SVGAGI (reference sequence). CDR3 sequence (DNA): TGTGCCAGCAGTCGGACACTGACAGGGGTAAAACCCTATGGCTACACCTTC. Amino acid sequence: CASSRTLTGVKPYGYTF.

This clone has only a few counts. The genes are TRBV3-1 (or the pseudogene TRBV3-2) and TRBJ1-1; 9 nucleotides line up with TRBD1. J gave up 4 bases and V 3 bases, and 6 bases lay outside the gene matches. From germline, CDR1 is LGHDT and CDR2 YNNKEL (reference sequence). The CDR3 totals 15 residues. The CDR3, as DNA: TGTGCCAGCAGCCAGTACAGACAGGGGGGCACTGAAGCTTTCTTT. Its translation: CASSQYRQGGTEAFF.

The chain has TRBV9 and TRBJ2-3, with a weak D call TRBD2 (5 bases). From germline, CDR1 is SGDLS and CDR2 YYNGEE. Trimming pared 1 base from V and 5 bases from J, leaving 14 bases between. There are 15 residues in the CDR3. CDR3 nucleotide sequence: TGTGCCAGCAGCGTAACCGGGAACGAGCTAGATACGCAGTATTTT. Translated: CASSVTGNELDTQYF.

This chain uses TRBV6-5 with TRBJ1-2; 9 nucleotides agree with TRBD1. Germline loops: CDR1 MNHEY, CDR2 SVGAGI. This CDR3 is 14 amino acids long. J was trimmed by 3 bases and V by 7 bases; bases with no gene match: 6. DNA for the CDR3: TGTGCCAGCAACCGGGACAGGGTCGACTATGGCTACACCTTC. Translation: CASNRDRVDYGYTF.

The CDR3 reads CASLRGIEKNTEAFF. The CDR3 nucleotides are TGTGCCAGCTTACGAGGGATTGAGAAGAACACTGAAGCTTTCTTT. V is TRBV7-2 and J is TRBJ1-1; D not certain. Trimming left V 8 bases short and J 1 base short, with 17 bases between. The CDR3 length is 15 residues. Germline V gene lookup returns CDR1 SGHTA and CDR2 FQGNSA.

The chain links TRBV14 to TRBJ2-1, with 9 bases that match TRBD2. The CDR3 covers 16 residues. The trim removed 3 bases at V and 3 bases at J, leaving 6 bases unmatched. Germline assignment: CDR1 SGHDN and CDR2 FVKESK. This CDR3 is CASSHLRTSDYNEQFF. The CDR3 DNA reads TGTGCCAGCAGCCACCTCCGGACTAGCGACTACAATGAGCAGTTCTTC.

The chain joins TRBV7-2 to TRBJ2-1, with TRBD2 identical over 10 bases. The CDR3 sequence is 16 residues long. Germline V CDR1 and CDR2: SGHTA, FQGNSA. The V gene end was trimmed by 5 bases and the J gene end by 5 bases; junction bases not matched to a gene: 9. The CDR3 loop is CASSGQGAGGNNEQFF. The CDR3 nucleotides are TGTGCCAGCAGCGGTCAAGGAGCGGGGGGGAACAATGAGCAGTTCTTC.

The chain is built from TRBV18 and TRBJ2-1; tentatively, D is TRBD2 (6 bases). V lost 1 base and J 10 bases, leaving 20 bases between the germline ends. CDR1 is KGHSH and CDR2 is LQKENI in the germline V gene. This CDR3 contains 16 residues. The CDR3 spells CASSPQEGPARGEQFF. The CDR3 DNA reads TGTGCCAGCTCACCACAGGAAGGGCCAGCCCGGGGGGAGCAGTTCTTC.

The rearrangement joins TRBV4-2 to TRBJ2-7, with 8 positions matching TRBD2. V trimming: 1 base; J trimming: 5 bases; junction bases outside the gene matches: 4. The CDR3 contains 14 residues. In germline, CDR1 is LGHNA, CDR2 YNFKEQ. The CDR3 bases are TGTGCCAGCAGCCAAGGTTTCGGGGGGGACGAGCAGTACTTC. Translation: CASSQGFGGDEQYF.

The chain joins TRBV5-1 to TRBJ2-7; D may be TRBD2 (6 bases). CDR1 is SGHRS, CDR2 YFSETQ, per germline. The V end lost 2 bases, the J end lost 6 bases, and 9 bases lay between the germline ends. CDR3 size: 12 residues. The CDR3 nucleotides are TGCGCCAGCAGCTTTAGGGGAGGCGAGCAGTACTTC. This sequence encodes CASSFRGGEQYF.

This sequence joins TRBV7-2 and TRBJ2-5; TRBD1 matches 9 bases. Germline V gene data show CDR1 as SGHTA and CDR2 as FQGNSA. The CDR3 consists of 16 residues. Germline trimming cut 5 bases from V and 4 bases from J; bases unmatched to any gene: 11. CDR3 amino acids: CASSLTGTGLVETQYF. The CDR3 DNA is TGTGCCAGCAGCCTTACCGGGACAGGGTTAGTAGAGACCCAGTACTTC.

V usage is TRBV6-6 and J usage is TRBJ1-5; D is possibly TRBD1 (6 bases). This CDR3 spans 14 amino acids. The germline V and J ends were trimmed by 5 bases and 5 bases, with 13 bases remaining between them. Germline assignment: CDR1 MNHNY and CDR2 SVGAGI (reference sequence). The CDR3 DNA reads as TGTGCCAGCAGTACACAGGGTGGGCATCAGCCCCAGCATTTT. As protein: CASSTQGGHQPQHF.

The chain recombines TRBV7-3 with TRBJ2-5; 8 nucleotides agree with TRBD1. In germline, CDR1 is SGHTA, CDR2 FQGTGA. With V trimmed by 5 bases and J by 3 bases, 8 bases remained unmatched. This CDR3 region has 15 residues. The CDR3 is CASSPWTGRKETQYF. Here the CDR3 DNA reads TGTGCCAGCAGCCCATGGACAGGGCGGAAAGAGACCCAGTACTTC.

The chain carries TRBV5-8 and TRBJ2-7; 7 bases line up with TRBD1. Germline assignment: CDR1 SGHTS and CDR2 YDEGEE. Trimming removed 0 bases from V and 3 bases from J; junction bases left unmatched: 3. This CDR3 comprises 14 residues. CDR3 residues: CASSLGAGGYEQYF. The CDR3 bases are TGTGCCAGCAGCTTGGGCGCAGGGGGCTACGAGCAGTACTTC.

V gene TRBV19 combines with J gene TRBJ2-2, with 8 bases matching TRBD2. Looked up from germline, CDR1 is LNHDA and CDR2 is SQIVND (reference sequence). V gave up 10 bases and J gave up 5 bases; unmatched junction bases: 3. This CDR3 has 12 amino acids. The DNA for the CDR3 is TGTGCCACCCGGGGGGGGACCGGGGAGCTGTTTTTT. Its translation: CATRGGTGELFF.

This chain links TRBV2 with TRBJ2-3; TRBD1 aligns across 7 bases. The J segment lost 5 bases and the V segment lost 2 bases, leaving 7 bases of the junction unmatched. The V gene's germline CDR1 is SNHLY and CDR2 FYNNEI. The CDR3 covers 15 residues. The chain's CDR3 is CASSELGTAVDTQYF. The CDR3, as DNA: TGTGCCAGCAGTGAATTAGGGACAGCGGTAGATACGCAGTATTTT.

The gene calls are TRBV28 and TRBJ2-3; 11 bases align to TRBD1. Germline V lookup: CDR1 MDHEN, CDR2 SYDVKM. The V gene end was trimmed by 5 bases and the J gene end by 5 bases; junction bases not matched to a gene: 6. CDR3 length: 15 amino acids. The CDR3 nucleotides are TGTGCCAGCAGTCCTGGCGGGACAGGGGGAGATACGCAGTATTTT. It codes for CASSPGGTGGDTQYF.

The chain has TRBV6-5 and TRBJ2-7, with 8 bases fitting TRBD2. V was clipped by 3 bases and J by 0 bases; unmatched bases: 4. Germline V CDR1 and CDR2: MNHEY, SVGAGI. The CDR3 consists of 15 residues. CDR3 region: CASSYDSGASYEQYF. The DNA of the CDR3 is TGTGCCAGCAGTTATGATAGCGGGGCCTCCTACGAGCAGTACTTC.